This T cell receptor beta chain was recovered during a study of blood T cell repertoires in COVID-19. Authors' analysis steps: Scientists estimated how many nucleated cells there were by amplifying reference gene primers. Sequenced by immunoSEQ multiplex PCR; TCRdb stores in-frame clones only, minus some. That table gives V, J and clone size, and the DNA gave D and trimming. The table records more than 150,000 clones, about 80% of them present only once. Per the germline V gene, CDR1 is SGHRS and CDR2 is YFSETQ. J gave up 3 bases and V 1 base, and 2 bases lay outside the gene matches. The CDR3 is 14 amino acids.

The chain employs TRBV5-1 and TRBJ2-7; 9 bases are shared with TRBD1. The clonotype comes from a man aged 60-69 years with acute or convalescent COVID-19. The sample comprised peripheral blood. CDR3 nucleotides: TGCGCCAGCAGCTTGTCGGGACAGGGCTACGAGCAGTACTTC. Encoded protein: CASSLSGQGYEQYF.